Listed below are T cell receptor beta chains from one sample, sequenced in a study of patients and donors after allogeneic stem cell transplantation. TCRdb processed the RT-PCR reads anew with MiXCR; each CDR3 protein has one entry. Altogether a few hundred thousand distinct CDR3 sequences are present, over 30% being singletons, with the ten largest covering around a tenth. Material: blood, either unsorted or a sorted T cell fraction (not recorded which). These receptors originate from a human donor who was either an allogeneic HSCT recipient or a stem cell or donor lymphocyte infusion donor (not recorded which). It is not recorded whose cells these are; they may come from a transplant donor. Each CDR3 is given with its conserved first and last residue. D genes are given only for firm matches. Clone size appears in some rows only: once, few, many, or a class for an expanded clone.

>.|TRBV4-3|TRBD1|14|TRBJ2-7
CASSQDRGGYEQYF
TGCGCCAGCAGCCAGGACAGGGGCGGCTACGAGCAGTACTTC
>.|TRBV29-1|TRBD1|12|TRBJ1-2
CSAPGGDYGYTF
TGCAGCGCCCCAGGGGGGGACTATGGCTACACCTTC
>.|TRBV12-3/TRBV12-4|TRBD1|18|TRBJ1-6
CASSFGTGQRSYNSPLHF
TGTGCCAGCAGTTTCGGGACAGGGCAGCGCTCCTATAATTCACCCCTCCACTTT
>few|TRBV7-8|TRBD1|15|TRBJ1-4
CASSFRQGADEKLFF
TGTGCCAGCAGCTTTCGACAGGGGGCCGATGAAAAACTGTTTTTT
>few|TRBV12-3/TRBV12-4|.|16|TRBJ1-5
CASSLAMAGESQPQHF
TGTGCCAGCAGTTTAGCTATGGCAGGGGAAAGTCAGCCCCAGCATTTT
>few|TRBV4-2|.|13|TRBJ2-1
CASSQAWLGEQFF
TGTGCCAGCAGCCAAGCGTGGTTGGGTGAGCAGTTCTTC
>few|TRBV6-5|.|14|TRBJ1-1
CASSPGFGDTEAFF
TGTGCCAGCAGTCCCGGGTTCGGGGACACTGAAGCTTTCTTT
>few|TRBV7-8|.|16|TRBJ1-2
CASSLAVDGANYGYTF
TGTGCCAGCAGCTTGGCAGTGGACGGAGCTAACTATGGCTACACCTTC
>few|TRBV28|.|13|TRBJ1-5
CATQGGAHQPQHF
TGTGCCACCCAGGGCGGGGCCCATCAGCCCCAGCATTTT
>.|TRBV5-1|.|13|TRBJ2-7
CASSLSPVYEQYF
TGCGCCAGCAGCTTGTCGCCCGTCTACGAGCAGTACTTC
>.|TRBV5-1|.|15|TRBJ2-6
CASSLPIPGANVLTF
TGCGCCAGCAGCTTGCCTATTCCTGGGGCCAACGTCCTGACTTTC
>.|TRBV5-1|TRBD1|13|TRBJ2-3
CASSSQGSDTQYF
TGCGCCAGCAGCTCACAGGGGTCAGATACGCAGTATTTT
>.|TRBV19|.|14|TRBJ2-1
CASQTGDSYNEQFF
TGTGCCAGTCAGACAGGAGATTCCTACAATGAGCAGTTCTTC
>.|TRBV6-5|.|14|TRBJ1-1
CASRLDPGYTEAFF
TGTGCCAGCAGGCTAGATCCAGGGTACACTGAAGCTTTCTTT
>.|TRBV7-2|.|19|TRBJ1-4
CASSLISRVDLSTNEKLFF
TGTGCCAGCAGCTTAATTAGCAGGGTCGACCTTTCAACTAATGAAAAACTGTTTTTT
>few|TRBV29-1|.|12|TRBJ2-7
CSDRGFHSEQYF
TGCAGCGATCGGGGGTTTCATAGCGAGCAGTACTTC
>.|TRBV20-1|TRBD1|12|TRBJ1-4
CSASVDREKLFF
TGCAGTGCTAGTGTGGACAGGGAAAAACTGTTTTTT
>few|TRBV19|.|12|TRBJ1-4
CASSITGEKLFF
TGTGCCAGTAGTATAACTGGTGAAAAACTGTTTTTT
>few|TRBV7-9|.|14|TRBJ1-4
CASSPRSGGEKLFF
TGTGCCAGCAGCCCACGAAGTGGAGGTGAAAAACTGTTTTTT
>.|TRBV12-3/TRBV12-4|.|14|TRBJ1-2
CASSLTDFSTGYTF
TGTGCCAGCAGTTTAACGGACTTTTCCACCGGCTACACCTTC
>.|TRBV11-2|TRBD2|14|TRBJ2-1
CASSLGKAGGEQFF
TGTGCCAGCAGCTTAGGAAAAGCGGGGGGAGAGCAGTTCTTC
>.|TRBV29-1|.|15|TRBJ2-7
CSVEAFQSRGGEQYF
TGCAGCGTTGAAGCCTTTCAGTCCAGGGGAGGGGAGCAGTACTTC
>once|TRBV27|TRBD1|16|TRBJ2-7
CASRSLTGKGLSEQYF
TGTGCCAGCAGATCCCTGACAGGGAAGGGCCTTAGCGAGCAGTACTTC
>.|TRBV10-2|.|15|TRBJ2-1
CASSEWGSSYNEQFF
TGCGCCAGCAGTGAGTGGGGGAGCTCCTACAATGAGCAGTTCTTC
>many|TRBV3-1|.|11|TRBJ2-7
CASSRSYEQYF
TGTGCCAGCAGCCGCTCCTACGAGCAGTACTTC
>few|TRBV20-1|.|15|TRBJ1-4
CSAVAGGSHNEKLFF
TGCAGTGCCGTAGCGGGGGGCAGCCATAATGAAAAACTGTTTTTT
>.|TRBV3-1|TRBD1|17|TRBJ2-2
CASSQYYQGARTGELFF
TGTGCCAGCAGCCAATATTACCAGGGGGCGCGGACCGGGGAGCTGTTTTTT
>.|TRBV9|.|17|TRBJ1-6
CASSVGSPGLYNSPLHF
TGTGCCAGCAGCGTAGGAAGCCCCGGCCTATATAATTCACCCCTCCACTTT
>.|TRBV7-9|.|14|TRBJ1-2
CASSYSQRNYGYTF
TGTGCCAGCAGTTACAGTCAGAGGAACTATGGCTACACCTTC
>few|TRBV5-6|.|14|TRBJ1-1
CASSLIEGRGEAFF
TGTGCCAGCAGCTTGATTGAGGGGAGAGGTGAAGCTTTCTTT
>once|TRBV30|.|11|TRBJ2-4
CALGAAYIQYF
TGTGCCTTGGGTGCCGCTTACATTCAGTACTTC
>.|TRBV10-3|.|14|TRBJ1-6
CAIQQGVGNSPLHF
TGTGCCATTCAACAGGGCGTGGGGAATTCACCCCTCCACTTT
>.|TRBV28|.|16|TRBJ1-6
CASSLYRERNNSPLHF
TGTGCCAGCAGTCTTTACAGGGAAAGGAATAATTCACCCCTCCACTTT
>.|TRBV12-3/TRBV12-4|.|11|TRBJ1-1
CASGRNTEAFF
TGTGCCAGCGGGCGGAACACTGAAGCTTTCTTT
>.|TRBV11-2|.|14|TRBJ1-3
CASSPDRIGNTIYF
TGTGCCAGCAGCCCCGACAGGATTGGAAACACCATATATTTT
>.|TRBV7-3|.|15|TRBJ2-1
CASSLGSSIYNEQFF
TGTGCCAGCAGCTTAGGCTCGTCCATATACAATGAGCAGTTCTTC
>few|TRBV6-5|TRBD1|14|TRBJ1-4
CASSRQGGLEKLFF
TGTGCCAGCAGTCGACAGGGTGGTCTAGAAAAACTGTTTTTT
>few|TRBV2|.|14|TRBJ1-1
CASRGGRTNTEAFF
TGTGCCAGCAGGGGAGGAAGGACGAACACTGAAGCTTTCTTT
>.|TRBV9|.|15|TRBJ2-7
CASSPTGRTSYEQYF
TGTGCCAGCAGCCCTACAGGGAGGACCTCCTACGAGCAGTACTTC
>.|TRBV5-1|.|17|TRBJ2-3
CASSPLLGAASTDTQYF
TGCGCCAGCAGCCCCCTTCTGGGAGCCGCTAGCACAGATACGCAGTATTTT
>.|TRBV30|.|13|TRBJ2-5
CAWSRKGQETQYF
TGTGCCTGGAGTCGAAAAGGTCAAGAGACCCAGTACTTC
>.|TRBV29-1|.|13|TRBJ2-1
CSVGGSSYNEQFF
TGCAGCGTGGGAGGAAGCTCCTACAATGAGCAGTTCTTC
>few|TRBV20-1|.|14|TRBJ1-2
CSAREGRNRYGYTF
TGCAGTGCTAGAGAAGGAAGGAACCGGTATGGCTACACCTTC
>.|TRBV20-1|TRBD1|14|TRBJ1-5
CSARASGGGQPQHF
TGCAGTGCTAGGGCATCAGGGGGCGGTCAGCCCCAGCATTTT
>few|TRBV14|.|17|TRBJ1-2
CASSQESAVPWIGGYTF
TGTGCCAGCAGCCAAGAAAGCGCAGTCCCATGGATCGGTGGCTACACCTTC
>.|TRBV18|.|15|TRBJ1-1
CASSPPVIRALRAFF
TGTGCCAGCTCACCCCCGGTGATCAGGGCCCTTAGGGCTTTCTTT
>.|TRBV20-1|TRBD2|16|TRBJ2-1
CSAPAASGGAYNEQFF
TGCAGTGCACCGGCGGCTAGCGGGGGGGCCTACAATGAGCAGTTCTTC
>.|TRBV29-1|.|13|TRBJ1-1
CSVRTDMNTEAFF
TGCAGCGTACGGACAGACATGAACACTGAAGCTTTCTTT
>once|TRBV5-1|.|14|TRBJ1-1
CASSFGDSARKAFF
TGCGCCAGCAGCTTTGGGGATAGTGCCCGTAAAGCTTTCTTT